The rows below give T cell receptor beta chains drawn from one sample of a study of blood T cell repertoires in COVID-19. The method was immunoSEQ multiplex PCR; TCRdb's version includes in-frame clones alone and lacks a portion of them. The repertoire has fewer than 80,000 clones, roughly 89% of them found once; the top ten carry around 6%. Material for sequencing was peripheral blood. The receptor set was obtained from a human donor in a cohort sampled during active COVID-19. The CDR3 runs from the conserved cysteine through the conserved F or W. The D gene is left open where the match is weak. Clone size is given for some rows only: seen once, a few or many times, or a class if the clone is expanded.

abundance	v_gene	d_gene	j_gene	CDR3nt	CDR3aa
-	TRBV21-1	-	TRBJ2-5	TGTGCCAGCAGCAAAGGGGGACAGGGGGAGACCCAGTACTTC	CASSKGGQGETQYF
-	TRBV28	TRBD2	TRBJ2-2	TGTGCCAGCAGGTTCACCCTTGGCGGGGGGGCCGGGGAGCTGTTTTTT	CASRFTLGGGAGELFF
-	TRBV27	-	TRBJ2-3	TGTGCCAGCAGCCAAAGCACAGATACGCAGTATTTT	CASSQSTDTQYF
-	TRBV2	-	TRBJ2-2	TGTGCCAGCACCTCACTCAGGGGTAGGACCGGGGAGCTGTTTTTT	CASTSLRGRTGELFF
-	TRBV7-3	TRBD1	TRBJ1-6	TGTGCCAGCAGCTCGGACAGGGCCCCCCCTTCACCCCTCCACTTT	CASSSDRAPPSPLHF
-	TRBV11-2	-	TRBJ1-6	TGTGCCAGCAGCTCCCTCGTCCGTTATAATTCACCCCTCCACTTT	CASSSLVRYNSPLHF
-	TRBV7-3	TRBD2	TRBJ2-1	TGTGCCAGCAGCTTAACTCGGGGAGGGAATGAGCAGTTCTTC	CASSLTRGGNEQFF
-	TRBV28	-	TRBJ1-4	TGTGCCAGCACTAGAGCTACCGAGACAGCTAATGAAAAACTGTTTTTT	CASTRATETANEKLFF
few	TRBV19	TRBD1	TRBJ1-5	TGTGCCAGTAGTATGGCTCGGGGGACAGGGGGTCATCAGCCCCAGCATTTT	CASSMARGTGGHQPQHF
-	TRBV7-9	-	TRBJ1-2	TGTGCCAGCAGCTCCGACTATGGCTACACCTTC	CASSSDYGYTF